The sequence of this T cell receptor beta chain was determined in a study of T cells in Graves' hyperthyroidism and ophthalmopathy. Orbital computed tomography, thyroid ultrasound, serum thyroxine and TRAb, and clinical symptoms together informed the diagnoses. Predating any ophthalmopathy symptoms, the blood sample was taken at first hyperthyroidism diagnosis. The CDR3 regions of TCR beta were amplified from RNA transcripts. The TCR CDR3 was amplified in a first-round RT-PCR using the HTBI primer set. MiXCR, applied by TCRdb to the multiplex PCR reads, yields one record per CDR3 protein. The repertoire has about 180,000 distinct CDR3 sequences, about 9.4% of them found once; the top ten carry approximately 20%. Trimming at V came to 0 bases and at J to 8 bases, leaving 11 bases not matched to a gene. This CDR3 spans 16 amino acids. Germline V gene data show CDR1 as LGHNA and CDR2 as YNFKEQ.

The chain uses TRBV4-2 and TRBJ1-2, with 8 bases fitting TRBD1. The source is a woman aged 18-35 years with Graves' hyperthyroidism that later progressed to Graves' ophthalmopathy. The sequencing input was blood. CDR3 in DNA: TGTGCCAGCAGCCAAGATGCTTCAGGGGGCTGGGGAGGCTACACCTTC. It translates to CASSQDASGGWGGYTF.